This TCR beta chain originates from a study of post-analysis software for immune sequencing data. Study-wide background: Relapsing-remitting, secondary progressive and progressive-relapsing forms of multiple sclerosis all featured among disease courses. Study-wide findings and caveats: F-measure co-clustering was strong for batch-matched samples. Controls had lower frequencies than patients of four or five TRBV segments, which included TRBV5-6, TRBV5-1 and TRBV20-1.

Germline assignment: CDR1 SNHLY and CDR2 FYNNEI. CDR3 length: 10 residues. Built from TCR beta cDNA, the libraries had unique molecular identifiers in them. Input populations of roughly 0.95 to 10 million T cells gave rise to 500,000 or so cDNA molecules. From the PCR reads, TCRdb called clonotypes with MiXCR, one entry per CDR3 protein. Of roughly 730,000 distinct CDR3 sequences listed, roughly 29% are singletons. In its sample, this clonotype was seen a few times. Its antigen is undetermined. The sequenced sample consisted of blood. The clonotype was recovered from a girl between 10 and 17 years old with multiple sclerosis. The chain is built from TRBV2 and TRBJ2-5, with D uncertain. Gene TRBJ2-7 matches the end of the DNA better, so the J call may be wrong. The CDR3 is CASLRGEQYF. Written as DNA, the CDR3 is TGTGCCAGCCTCCGTGGCGAGCAGTACTTC.